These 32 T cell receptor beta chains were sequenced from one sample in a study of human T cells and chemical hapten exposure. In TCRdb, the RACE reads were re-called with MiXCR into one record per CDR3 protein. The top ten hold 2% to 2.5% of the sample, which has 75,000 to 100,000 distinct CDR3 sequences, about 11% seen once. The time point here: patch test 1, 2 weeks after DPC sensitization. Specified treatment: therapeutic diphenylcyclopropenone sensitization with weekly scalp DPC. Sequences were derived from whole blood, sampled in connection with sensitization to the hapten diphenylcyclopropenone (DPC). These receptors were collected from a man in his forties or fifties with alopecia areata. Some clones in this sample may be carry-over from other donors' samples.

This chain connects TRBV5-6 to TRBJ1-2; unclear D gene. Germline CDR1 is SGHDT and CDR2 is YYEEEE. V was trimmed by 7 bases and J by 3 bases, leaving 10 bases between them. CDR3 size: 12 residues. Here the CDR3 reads CASGLMDYGYTF. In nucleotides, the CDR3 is TGTGCCAGCGGATTGATGGACTATGGCTACACCTTC.

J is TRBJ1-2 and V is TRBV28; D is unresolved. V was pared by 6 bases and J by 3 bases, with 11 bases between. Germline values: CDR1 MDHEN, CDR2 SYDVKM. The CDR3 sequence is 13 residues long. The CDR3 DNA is TGTGCCAGCAGGGCTGCAGGCTACTATGGCTACACCTTC. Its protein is CASRAAGYYGYTF.

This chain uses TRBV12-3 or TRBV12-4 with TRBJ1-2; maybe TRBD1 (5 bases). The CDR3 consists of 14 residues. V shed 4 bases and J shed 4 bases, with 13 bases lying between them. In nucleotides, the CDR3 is TGTGCCAGCAGTTCAGGACGGGGCGGCTATGGCTACACCTTC. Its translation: CASSSGRGGYGYTF.

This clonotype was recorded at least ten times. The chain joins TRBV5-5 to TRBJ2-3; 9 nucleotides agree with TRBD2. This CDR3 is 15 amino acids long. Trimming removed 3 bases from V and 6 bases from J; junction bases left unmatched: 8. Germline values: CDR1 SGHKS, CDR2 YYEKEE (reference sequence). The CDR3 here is CASSSRLAGWDTQYF. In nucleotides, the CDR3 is TGTGCCAGCAGCTCCCGCCTAGCGGGGTGGGATACGCAGTATTTT.

The CDR3 bases are TGCGCCAGCAGCGCCGGTGTGGCAGGGGATCTTGGCAGCACTGAAGCTTTCTTT. This gives the protein CASSAGVAGDLGSTEAFF. This chain joins TRBV5-1 and TRBJ1-1, with D possibly being TRBD1 (6 bases). In germline, CDR1 is SGHRS, CDR2 YFSETQ. With 4 bases removed from V and 4 bases from J, the gap between germline ends came to 26 bases. This CDR3 contains 18 residues.

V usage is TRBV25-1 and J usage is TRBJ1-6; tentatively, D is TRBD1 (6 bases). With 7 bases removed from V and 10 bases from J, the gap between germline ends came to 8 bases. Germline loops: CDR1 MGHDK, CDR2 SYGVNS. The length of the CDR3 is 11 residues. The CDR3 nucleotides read TGTGCCAGCAAAGGGGGATCACCCCTCCACTTT. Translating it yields CASKGGSPLHF.

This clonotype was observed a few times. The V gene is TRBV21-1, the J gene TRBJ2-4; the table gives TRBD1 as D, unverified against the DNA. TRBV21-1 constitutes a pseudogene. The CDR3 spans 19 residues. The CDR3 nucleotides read TGTGCCAGCAGCAAAGGGGACAGGGCGGGCAAGAAGGCCAAAAACATTCAGTACTTC. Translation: CASSKGDRAGKKAKNIQYF.

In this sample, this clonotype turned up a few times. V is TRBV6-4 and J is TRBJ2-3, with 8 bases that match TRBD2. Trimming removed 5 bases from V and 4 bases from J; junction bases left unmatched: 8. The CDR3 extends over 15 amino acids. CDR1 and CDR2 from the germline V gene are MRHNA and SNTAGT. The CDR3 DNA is TGTGCCAGCAGTATACTAGCGGCAGAGGCAGATACGCAGTATTTT. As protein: CASSILAAEADTQYF.

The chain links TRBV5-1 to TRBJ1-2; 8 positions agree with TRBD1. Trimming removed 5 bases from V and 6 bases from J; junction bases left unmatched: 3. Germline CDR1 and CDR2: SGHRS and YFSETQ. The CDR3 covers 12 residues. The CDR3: CASRTGADGYTF. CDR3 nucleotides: TGCGCCAGCAGGACAGGGGCGGATGGCTACACCTTC.

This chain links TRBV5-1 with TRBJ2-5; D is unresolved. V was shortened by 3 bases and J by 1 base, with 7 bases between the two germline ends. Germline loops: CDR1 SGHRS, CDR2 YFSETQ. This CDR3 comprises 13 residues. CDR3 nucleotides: TGCGCCAGCAGCTCGTTGCTCCAAGAGACCCAGTACTTC. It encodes CASSSLLQETQYF.

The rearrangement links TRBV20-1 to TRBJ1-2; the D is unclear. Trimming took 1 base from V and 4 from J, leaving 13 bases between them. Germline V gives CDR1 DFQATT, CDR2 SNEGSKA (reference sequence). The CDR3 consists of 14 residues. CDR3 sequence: CSARVPKAFYGYTF. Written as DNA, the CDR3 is TGCAGTGCTAGAGTGCCGAAGGCTTTCTATGGCTACACCTTC.

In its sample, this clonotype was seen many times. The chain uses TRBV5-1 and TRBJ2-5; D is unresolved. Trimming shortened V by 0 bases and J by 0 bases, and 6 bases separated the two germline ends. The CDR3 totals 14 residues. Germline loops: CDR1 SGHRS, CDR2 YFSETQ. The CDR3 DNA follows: TGCGCCAGCAGCTTGGTGTCTAACCAAGAGACCCAGTACTTC. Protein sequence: CASSLVSNQETQYF. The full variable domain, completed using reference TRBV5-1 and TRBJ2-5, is KAGVTQTPRYLIKTRGQQVTLSCSPISGHRSVSWYQQTPGQGLQFLFEYFSETQRNKGNFPGRFSGRQFSNSRSEMNVSTLELGDSALYLCASSLVSNQETQYFGPGTRLLVL.

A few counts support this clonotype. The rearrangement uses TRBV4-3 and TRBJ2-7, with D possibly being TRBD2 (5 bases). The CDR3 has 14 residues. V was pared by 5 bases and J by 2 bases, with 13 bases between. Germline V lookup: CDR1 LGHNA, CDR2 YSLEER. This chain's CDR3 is CASSESRGPYEQYF. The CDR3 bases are TGCGCCAGCAGCGAGTCCCGGGGTCCCTACGAGCAGTACTTC.

CDR3 coding DNA: TGTGCCTGGAGTCAGGGAAAAGAGACCCAGTACTTC. Protein: CAWSQGKETQYF. The chain employs TRBV30 and TRBJ2-5; D perhaps matches TRBD1 (5 bases). The V and J ends lost 2 bases and 3 bases respectively, with 7 bases between them. Germline CDR1 is GTSNPN and CDR2 is SVGIG (reference sequence). This CDR3 spans 12 amino acids.

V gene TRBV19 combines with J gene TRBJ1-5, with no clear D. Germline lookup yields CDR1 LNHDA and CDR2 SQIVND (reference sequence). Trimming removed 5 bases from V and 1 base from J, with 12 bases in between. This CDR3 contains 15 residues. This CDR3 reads CASSARRQSNQPQHF. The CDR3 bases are TGTGCCAGTAGTGCTCGGCGGCAGAGCAATCAGCCCCAGCATTTT.

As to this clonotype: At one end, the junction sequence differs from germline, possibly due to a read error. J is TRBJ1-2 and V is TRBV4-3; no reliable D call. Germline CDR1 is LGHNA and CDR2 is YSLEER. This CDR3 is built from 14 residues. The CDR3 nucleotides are TGCGCCAGCAGCCAGGTCACGCTAAACTATGGCTACAACTTC. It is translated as CASSQVTLNYGYNF.

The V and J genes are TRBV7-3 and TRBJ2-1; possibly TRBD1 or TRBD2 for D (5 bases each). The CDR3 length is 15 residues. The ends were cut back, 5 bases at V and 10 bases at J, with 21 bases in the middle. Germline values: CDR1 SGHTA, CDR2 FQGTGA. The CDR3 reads CASSPGAGSAMEQFF. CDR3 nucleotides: TGTGCCAGCAGCCCTGGGGCGGGCTCCGCGATGGAGCAGTTCTTC.

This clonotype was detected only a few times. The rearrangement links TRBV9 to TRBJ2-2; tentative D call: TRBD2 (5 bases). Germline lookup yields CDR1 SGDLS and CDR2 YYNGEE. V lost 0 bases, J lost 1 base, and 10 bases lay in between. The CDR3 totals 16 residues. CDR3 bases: TGTGCCAGCAGCGTAGAGTTAGCGAAGAACACCGGGGAGCTGTTTTTT. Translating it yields CASSVELAKNTGELFF. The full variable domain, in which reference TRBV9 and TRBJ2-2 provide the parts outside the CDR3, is DSGVTQTPKHLITATGQRVTLRCSPRSGDLSVYWYQQSLDQGLQFLIQYYNGEERAKGNILERFSAQQFPDLHSELNLSSLELGDSALYFCASSVELAKNTGELFFGEGSRLTVL.

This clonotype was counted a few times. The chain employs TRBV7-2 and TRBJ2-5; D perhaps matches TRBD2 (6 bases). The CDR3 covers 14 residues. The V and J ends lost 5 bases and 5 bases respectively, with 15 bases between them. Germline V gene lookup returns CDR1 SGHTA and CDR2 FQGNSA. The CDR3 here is CASSRAQRVETQYF. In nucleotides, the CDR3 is TGTGCCAGCAGCCGGGCCCAGCGGGTTGAGACCCAGTACTTC.

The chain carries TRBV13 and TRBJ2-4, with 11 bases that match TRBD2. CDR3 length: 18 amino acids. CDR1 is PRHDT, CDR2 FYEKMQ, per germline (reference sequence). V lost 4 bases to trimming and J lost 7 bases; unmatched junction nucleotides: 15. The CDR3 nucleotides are TGTGCCAGCAGCTCATCTCTAACTAGCGGGGGCATTCGGAACATTCAGTACTTC. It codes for CASSSSLTSGGIRNIQYF.

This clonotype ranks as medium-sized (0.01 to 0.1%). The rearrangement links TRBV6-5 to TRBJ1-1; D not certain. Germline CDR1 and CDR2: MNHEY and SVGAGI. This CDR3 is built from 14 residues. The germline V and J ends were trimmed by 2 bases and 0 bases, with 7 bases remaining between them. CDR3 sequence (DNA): TGTGCCAGCAGTTACGAGAACATGAACACTGAAGCTTTCTTT. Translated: CASSYENMNTEAFF.

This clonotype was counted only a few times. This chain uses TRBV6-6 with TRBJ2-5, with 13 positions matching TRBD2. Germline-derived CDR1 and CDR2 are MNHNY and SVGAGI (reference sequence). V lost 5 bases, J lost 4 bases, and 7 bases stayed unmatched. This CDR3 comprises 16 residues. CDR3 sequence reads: CASSDPLAGGGETQYF. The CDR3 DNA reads TGTGCCAGCAGTGACCCACTAGCGGGAGGGGGAGAGACCCAGTACTTC.

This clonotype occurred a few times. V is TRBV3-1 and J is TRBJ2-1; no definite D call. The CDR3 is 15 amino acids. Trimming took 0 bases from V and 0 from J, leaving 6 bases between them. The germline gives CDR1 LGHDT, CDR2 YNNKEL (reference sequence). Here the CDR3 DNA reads TGTGCCAGCAGCCAAGAGGTCAGCTCCTACAATGAGCAGTTCTTC. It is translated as CASSQEVSSYNEQFF.

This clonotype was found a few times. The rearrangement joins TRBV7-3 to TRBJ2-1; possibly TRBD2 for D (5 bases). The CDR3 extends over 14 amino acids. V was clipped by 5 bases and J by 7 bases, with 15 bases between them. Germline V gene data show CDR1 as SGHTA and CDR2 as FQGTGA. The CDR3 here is CASSLPRRGNEQFF. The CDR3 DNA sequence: TGTGCCAGCAGCCTCCCACGACGGGGAAATGAGCAGTTCTTC.

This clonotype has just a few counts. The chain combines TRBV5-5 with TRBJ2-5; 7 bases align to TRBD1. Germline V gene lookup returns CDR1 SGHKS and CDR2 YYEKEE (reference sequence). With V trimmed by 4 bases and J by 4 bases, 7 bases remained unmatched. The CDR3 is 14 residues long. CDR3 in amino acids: CASSVRGRTETQYF. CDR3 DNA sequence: TGTGCCAGCAGCGTAAGGGGGCGCACAGAGACCCAGTACTTC.

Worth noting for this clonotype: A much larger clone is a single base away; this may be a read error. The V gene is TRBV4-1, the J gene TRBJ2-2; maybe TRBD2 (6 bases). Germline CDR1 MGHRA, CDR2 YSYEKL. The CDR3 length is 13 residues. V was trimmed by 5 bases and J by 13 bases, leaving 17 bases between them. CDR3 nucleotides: TGCGCCAGCAGCAAGACCGGGACTTTAAGGCTGTTTTTT. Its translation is CASSKTGTLRLFF.

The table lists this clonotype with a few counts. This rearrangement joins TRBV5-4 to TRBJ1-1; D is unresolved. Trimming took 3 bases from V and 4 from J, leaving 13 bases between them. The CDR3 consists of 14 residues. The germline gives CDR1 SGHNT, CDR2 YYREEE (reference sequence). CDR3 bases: TGTGCCAGCAGCTCCCCTGTCTGGGGCACTGAAGCTTTCTTT. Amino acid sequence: CASSSPVWGTEAFF.

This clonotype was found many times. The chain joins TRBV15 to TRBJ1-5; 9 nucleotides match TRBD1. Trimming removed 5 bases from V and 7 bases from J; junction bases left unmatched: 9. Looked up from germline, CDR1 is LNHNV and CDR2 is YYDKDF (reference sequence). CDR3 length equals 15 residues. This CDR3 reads CATSDRDRVSQPQHF. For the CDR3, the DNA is TGTGCCACCAGCGACCGGGACAGGGTTTCCCAGCCCCAGCATTTT.

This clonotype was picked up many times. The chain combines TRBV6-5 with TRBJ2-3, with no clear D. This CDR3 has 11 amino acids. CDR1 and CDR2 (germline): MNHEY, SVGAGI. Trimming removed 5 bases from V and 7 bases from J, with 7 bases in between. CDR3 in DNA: TGTGCCAGCAGTCAAGGGCATACGCAGTATTTT. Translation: CASSQGHTQYF.

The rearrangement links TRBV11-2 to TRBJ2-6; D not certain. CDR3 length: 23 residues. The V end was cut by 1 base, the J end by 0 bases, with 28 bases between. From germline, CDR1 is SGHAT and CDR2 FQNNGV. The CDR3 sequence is CASSLVVGRGSTKIHSGANVLTF. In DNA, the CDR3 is TGTGCCAGCAGCTTAGTGGTAGGCAGAGGAAGTACTAAAATTCACTCTGGGGCCAACGTCCTGACTTTC.

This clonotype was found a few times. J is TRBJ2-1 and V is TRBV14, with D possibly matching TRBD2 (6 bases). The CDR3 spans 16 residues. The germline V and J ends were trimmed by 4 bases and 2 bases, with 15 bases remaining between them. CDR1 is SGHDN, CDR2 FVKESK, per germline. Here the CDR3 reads CASSLRALAAYNEQFF. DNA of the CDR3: TGTGCCAGCAGCCTCCGCGCCTTAGCGGCCTACAATGAGCAGTTCTTC.

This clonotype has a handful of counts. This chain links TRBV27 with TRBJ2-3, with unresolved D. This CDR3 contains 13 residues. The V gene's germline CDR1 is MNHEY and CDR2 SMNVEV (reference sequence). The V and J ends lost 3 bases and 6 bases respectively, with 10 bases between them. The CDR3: CASSFRVSDTQYF. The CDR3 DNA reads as TGTGCCAGCAGTTTCCGGGTGTCGGATACGCAGTATTTT.